A selection of T cell receptor beta chains follows, all from one sample in a study of CD4 and CD8 cells across lung adenocarcinoma regions. MiXCR, run by TCRdb on the PCR reads, gives a single entry per CDR3 protein. The table has around 15,000 distinct CDR3 sequences, around 45% seen once; the top ten hold around 15%. The sequencing input was CD4+ T cells from the center of a lung tumor. The receptors were gathered from a male donor with lung adenocarcinoma. The CD4 and CD8 labels of this study may be unreliable. Both conserved end residues are trimmed from each CDR3. The D gene is left open where the match is weak.

CDR3 protein: ASSEYLSETQY
J gene: -
V gene: TRBV6-1
D gene: -

CDR3 protein: ARGPQAVSTDKQF
J gene: TRBJ2-3
V gene: TRBV10-2
D gene: -

CDR3 protein: ASSETGSTNEKLF
J gene: TRBJ1-4
V gene: TRBV10-2
D gene: -

CDR3 protein: ASSLVQAKWYEQY
J gene: TRBJ2-7
V gene: TRBV5-1
D gene: -

CDR3 protein: ASSANFNEQF
J gene: TRBJ2-1
V gene: TRBV25-1
D gene: -

CDR3 protein: SARGQETQF
J gene: TRBJ2-1
V gene: TRBV20-1
D gene: -

CDR3 protein: ASPSGVAHRGDNEQF
J gene: TRBJ2-1
V gene: TRBV6-4
D gene: -

CDR3 protein: ASSPGRDKDTQY
J gene: TRBJ2-3
V gene: TRBV6-1
D gene: -

CDR3 protein: ASRELSSGRNILY
J gene: TRBJ2-4
V gene: TRBV6-1
D gene: TRBD2

CDR3 protein: ASFRDRQSTNEKLF
J gene: TRBJ1-4
V gene: TRBV27
D gene: TRBD1

CDR3 protein: ASRDPTTTGSRGYGYT
J gene: TRBJ1-2
V gene: TRBV6-1
D gene: -

CDR3 protein: ASRLQSGSTGALY
J gene: TRBJ2-2
V gene: TRBV6-5
D gene: TRBD1

CDR3 protein: ASSEGQGGDIQY
J gene: TRBJ2-4
V gene: TRBV6-1
D gene: TRBD1

CDR3 protein: ASSGLARGGELF
J gene: TRBJ2-2
V gene: TRBV10-1
D gene: -

CDR3 protein: ASRTGLRDKNIQY
J gene: TRBJ2-4
V gene: TRBV27
D gene: -

CDR3 protein: ASIATPNGETQY
J gene: TRBJ2-5
V gene: TRBV10-2
D gene: -

CDR3 protein: ASSFPTPRGRLFSGELF
J gene: TRBJ2-2
V gene: TRBV28
D gene: -

CDR3 protein: ASSATLSSRLRNEQF
J gene: TRBJ2-1
V gene: TRBV27
D gene: -

CDR3 protein: ASRGLLYQETQS
J gene: TRBJ2-5
V gene: TRBV6-1
D gene: TRBD2

CDR3 protein: ASMGLRGDEQF
J gene: TRBJ2-1
V gene: TRBV6-1
D gene: -

CDR3 protein: ASSQEGGSGANVLT
J gene: TRBJ2-6
V gene: TRBV4-2
D gene: -

CDR3 protein: ASKRQGAQF
J gene: TRBJ2-1
V gene: TRBV6-1
D gene: TRBD1

CDR3 protein: ATGLQARNTQY
J gene: TRBJ2-3
V gene: TRBV10-3
D gene: -

CDR3 protein: ASSYSDLPPGVNLNYGYT
J gene: TRBJ1-2
V gene: TRBV6-8
D gene: -

CDR3 protein: ASSSPAGRDTQY
J gene: TRBJ2-3
V gene: TRBV28
D gene: TRBD2

CDR3 protein: ASSDKQGGGYT
J gene: TRBJ1-2
V gene: TRBV6-1
D gene: TRBD1

CDR3 protein: ASKAGASSDTQY
J gene: TRBJ2-3
V gene: TRBV10-2
D gene: TRBD2

CDR3 protein: ASSYSYGIRGAYNEQF
J gene: TRBJ2-1
V gene: TRBV6-5
D gene: -

CDR3 protein: ASSDPGLAGRVRQYQETQF
J gene: TRBJ2-1
V gene: TRBV6-1
D gene: TRBD2

CDR3 protein: ASSLSDSYEQY
J gene: -
V gene: TRBV7-8
D gene: -

CDR3 protein: ASMPTPPRETQY
J gene: TRBJ2-5
V gene: TRBV27
D gene: -

CDR3 protein: ASSPQGETQY
J gene: -
V gene: TRBV7-2
D gene: -

CDR3 protein: SWDPGYNEQF
J gene: TRBJ2-1
V gene: TRBV20-1
D gene: -

CDR3 protein: ASSSPDRRGYT
J gene: TRBJ1-2
V gene: TRBV6-5
D gene: TRBD1

CDR3 protein: ASSSDRGVGKLF
J gene: TRBJ1-4
V gene: TRBV5-5
D gene: TRBD1

CDR3 protein: ASSYREGGTQY
J gene: -
V gene: TRBV6-5
D gene: TRBD2

CDR3 protein: ASRQGASNQPQH
J gene: TRBJ1-5
V gene: TRBV6-1
D gene: TRBD1

CDR3 protein: ASSFSTGLAETQETQY
J gene: TRBJ2-5
V gene: TRBV3-1
D gene: TRBD2